These 13 T cell receptor beta chains were all obtained from the same sample, sequenced in a study of regulatory T cells in long-lasting Graves disease. Time point indicated: newly diagnosed GD, antithyroid drugs for less than 3 months. PBMC-extracted RNA yielded the TCR library. With iRepertoire HTBI primers and Arm-PCR of CDR3 regions, TCR beta libraries were built. TCRdb ran MiXCR on the multiplex PCR reads and lists one entry per CDR3 protein. This repertoire shows hundreds of thousands of distinct CDR3 sequences, approximately 15% found once; its top ten account for about 27%. The same sample was also used in a study of T cells in Graves' hyperthyroidism and ophthalmopathy.

The sample was peripheral blood mononuclear cells (PBMCs), taken at new diagnosis, from a patient treated with antithyroid drugs. The receptors derive from a man aged 35-49 years with Graves disease.

This clonotype showed up many times. A read error may account for a junction end that differs from germline. The rearrangement joins TRBV6-1 to TRBJ2-7; 10 bases are a match to TRBD2. The germline gives CDR1 MNHNS, CDR2 SASEGT. The CDR3 is 11 amino acids. The CDR3, as DNA: TGTGCCAGCAGCCTTGGACTAGCGGCGAACTTC. This translates into CASSLGLAANF.

This clonotype was observed at least ten times. The rearrangement joins TRBV6-1 to TRBJ1-1; D is unclear. The CDR3 runs to 17 residues. V lost 0 bases to trimming and J lost 3 bases, with 17 bases between them. CDR1 is MNHNS, CDR2 SASEGT, per germline. The CDR3 region is CASSEARTRRLYTEAFF. In DNA form, the CDR3 reads TGTGCCAGCAGTGAAGCGAGAACACGGAGACTTTACACTGAAGCTTTCTTT.

This clonotype was seen many times. CDR3 residues: CASSPVRGGPPQDTQYF. DNA for the CDR3: TGTGCCAGCAGCCCCGTCCGCGGGGGGCCCCCACAAGATACGCAGTATTTT. This sequence joins TRBV3-2 and TRBJ2-3; no check of the table's D call, TRBD1, against the DNA was made. TRBV3-2 has pseudogene status. The CDR3 is 17 residues long.

As to this clonotype: A junction boundary mismatches the germline segment, possibly from a read error. The chain recombines TRBV28 with TRBJ2-4; possible D gene TRBD2, 5 bases. Germline assignment: CDR1 MDHEN and CDR2 SYDVKM. The CDR3 extends over 11 amino acids. The DNA of the CDR3 is TGCGCCAGCAGTACGGAGGACATTCAGTACTTC. This encodes CASSTEDIQYF. Based on the CDR3 plus reference TRBV28 and TRBJ2-4, the full variable domain is DVKVTQSSRYLVKRTGEKVFLECVQDMDHENMFWYRQDPGLGLRLIYFSYDVKMKEKGDIPEGYSVSREKKERFSLILESASTNQTSMYLCASSTEDIQYFGAGTRLSVL.

This clonotype has at least ten counts. This chain joins TRBV5-1 and TRBJ2-3, with a possible D match to TRBD1 (5 bases). With 6 bases removed from V and 5 bases from J, the gap between germline ends came to 19 bases. The CDR3 totals 15 residues. Germline V gives CDR1 SGHRS, CDR2 YFSETQ. The CDR3 DNA follows: TGCGCCAGCACCTTTGGGGCAGGCTATGTAGATACGCAGTATTTT. Translated: CASTFGAGYVDTQYF.

The sample holds many counts of this clonotype. V and J are TRBV2 and TRBJ2-2; possibly TRBD1 for D (6 bases). Trimming shortened V by 3 bases and J by 6 bases, and 14 bases separated the two germline ends. The germline V gene encodes CDR1 SNHLY and CDR2 FYNNEI. The CDR3 runs 15 residues. CDR3 sequence: CASSDDRSKPGELFF. CDR3 sequence (DNA): TGTGCCAGCAGTGACGACAGGTCTAAGCCCGGGGAGCTGTTTTTT.

This clonotype occurred a few times. The chain couples TRBV5-4 to TRBJ2-1, with 7 positions matching TRBD2. Germline assignment: CDR1 SGHNT and CDR2 YYREEE (reference sequence). CDR3 length: 15 amino acids. V lost 2 bases to trimming and J lost 2 bases; unmatched junction nucleotides: 4. CDR3 loop: CASSFGLGPYNEQFF. CDR3 in DNA: TGTGCCAGCAGCTTTGGACTAGGCCCCTACAATGAGCAGTTCTTC.

J is TRBJ2-7 and V is TRBV20-1; tentative D call: TRBD1 (6 bases). There are 15 residues in the CDR3. The V and J ends lost 1 base and 4 bases respectively, with 17 bases between them. CDR1 is DFQATT, CDR2 SNEGSKA, per germline (reference sequence). CDR3 coding DNA: TGCAGTGCTAGAGGGAGAGGGGGATTTTCTTACGAGCAGTACTTC. It yields the protein CSARGRGGFSYEQYF.

V usage is TRBV24-1 and J usage is TRBJ2-7, with D uncertain. This CDR3 comprises 13 residues. The V end was cut by 7 bases, the J end by 0 bases, with 9 bases between. The V gene's germline CDR1 is KGHDR and CDR2 SFDVKD. Here the CDR3 reads CATSNRNSYEQYF. Written as DNA, the CDR3 is TGTGCCACCAGCAACAGAAACTCCTACGAGCAGTACTTC.

This clonotype was counted between two and nine times. The J gene is TRBJ2-7, the V gene TRBV19, with no clear D. CDR3 length: 11 amino acids. Trimming stripped 5 bases from V and 6 bases from J, with 8 bases between. Germline loops: CDR1 LNHDA, CDR2 SQIVND (reference sequence). CDR3 nucleotide sequence: TGTGCCAGTAGTCGAGAGTCCGAGCAGTACTTC. Its translation is CASSRESEQYF.

This clonotype was observed a handful of times. The rearrangement links TRBV7-2 to TRBJ2-6, with D possibly TRBD1 on 5 matching bases. V was clipped by 1 base and J by 3 bases, with 10 bases between them. Per the germline V gene, CDR1 is SGHTA and CDR2 is FQGNSA. The CDR3 consists of 16 residues. CDR3 nucleotide sequence: TGTGCCAGCAGCTTAGAAGGGGCCAATGGGGCCAACGTCCTGACTTTC. This gives the protein CASSLEGANGANVLTF.

This clonotype came up many times. V usage is TRBV4-1 and J usage is TRBJ1-2; no clear D. This CDR3 is built from 16 residues. Germline CDR1 and CDR2: MGHRA and YSYEKL. Trimming shortened V by 2 bases and J by 6 bases, and 19 bases separated the two germline ends. This chain's CDR3 is CASSQPRRGRWNGYTF. The CDR3 coding sequence is TGCGCCAGCAGCCAACCCCGCCGAGGGCGGTGGAATGGCTACACCTTC.

This clonotype was seen at least ten times. The chain joins TRBV6-9 to TRBJ2-5; TRBD1 matches at 8 bases. The CDR3 runs 16 residues. With V trimmed by 3 bases and J by 5 bases, 11 bases remained unmatched. Germline CDR1 is MNHGY and CDR2 is SVAAGI. CDR3: CASSYSKTGDRETQYF. Written as DNA, the CDR3 is TGTGCCAGCAGTTACTCGAAGACAGGGGACAGGGAGACCCAGTACTTC.